This T cell receptor beta chain is from a study of T cell responses to AZD1222 COVID-19 vaccine. Germline V gene sequence: CDR1 KGHSH, CDR2 LQKENI. Trimming cost V 6 bases and J 8 bases, with 17 bases left between them. The CDR3 is 14 residues long. Generated by immunoSEQ multiplex PCR, the TCRdb table keeps only in-frame clones and is missing some. The sample consists of over 100,000 clones, approximately 88% of them appearing once. The chain has TRBV18 and TRBJ2-1; no firm D call. Sequencing used peripheral blood, obtained on day 0 of AZD1222 vaccination. The receptor's source is an adult in good health. CDR3 nucleotides: TGTGCCAGCTCGCGGCTTCGAACTGACGATGAGCAGTTCTTC. Translated, it gives CASSRLRTDDEQFF. Full variable domain (remainder filled in from reference TRBV18 and TRBJ2-1): NAGVMQNPRHLVRRRGQEARLRCSPMKGHSHVYWYRQLPEEGLKFMVYLQKENIIDESGMPKERFSAEFPKEGPSILRIQQVVRGDSAAYFCASSRLRTDDEQFFGPGTRLTVL.